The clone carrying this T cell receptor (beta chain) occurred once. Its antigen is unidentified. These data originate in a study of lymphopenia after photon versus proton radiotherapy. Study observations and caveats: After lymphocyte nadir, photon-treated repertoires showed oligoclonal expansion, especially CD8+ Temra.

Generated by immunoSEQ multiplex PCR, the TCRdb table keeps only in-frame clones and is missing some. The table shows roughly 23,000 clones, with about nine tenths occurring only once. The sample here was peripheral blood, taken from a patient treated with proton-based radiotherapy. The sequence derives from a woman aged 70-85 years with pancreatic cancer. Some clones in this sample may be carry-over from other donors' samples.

Here the CDR3 DNA reads TGTGCTTTGGGGGGGACCACCTACGAGCAGTACTTC. Its translation is CALGGTTYEQYF. The chain combines TRBV6-1 with TRBJ2-7; 7 positions match TRBD2. The CDR3 length is 12 residues. Germline CDR1 MNHNS, CDR2 SASEGT.